This is a list of T cell receptor beta chains from one sample in a study of OX40 agonist ivuxolimab in advanced cancers. Clones were read by immunoSEQ multiplex PCR, and TCRdb kept only the in-frame ones, dropping some. The sample yields 50,000 or so clones, about nine tenths seen once. The specimen was CD4+ or CD8+ T cells sorted from blood, collected in a trial of the OX40 agonist ivuxolimab. All receptors derive from an adult with an advanced solid tumor such as melanoma, head and neck, liver or kidney cancer. The CDR3 runs from the conserved cysteine through the conserved F or W. The D gene is left open where the match is weak. A row's size may be missing; if present it is once, few, many or a size class.

-	TRBJ2-3	TRBV10-3	-	CAIRGSRTDTQYF	TGTGCCATCAGGGGAAGCCGCACAGATACGCAGTATTTT
-	TRBJ2-1	TRBV6-5	-	CASSHPNNEQFF	TGTGCCAGCAGCCACCCTAACAATGAGCAGTTCTTC
TRBD1	TRBJ1-4	TRBV18	-	CASSPGTGIEKLFF	TGTGCCAGCTCACCAGGGACAGGGATTGAAAAACTGTTTTTT
TRBD1	TRBJ1-2	TRBV9	-	CASSPRPRDRGKNYGYTF	TGTGCCAGCAGCCCACGACCAAGGGACAGGGGGAAGAACTATGGCTACACCTTC
-	TRBJ2-3	TRBV6-1	-	CASLRLQSTDTQYF	TGTGCCAGCCTTCGCCTCCAATCCACAGATACGCAGTATTTT
-	TRBJ1-1	TRBV29-1	-	CSGGTTEAFF	TGCAGCGGTGGGACCACTGAAGCTTTCTTT
TRBD1	TRBJ2-2	TRBV18	-	CASSPSGTGSTGELFF	TGTGCCAGCTCACCATCCGGGACAGGGAGCACCGGGGAGCTGTTTTTT
TRBD1	TRBJ2-2	TRBV10-3	-	CAISYLRDRDGGELFF	TGTGCCATCAGTTATCTCCGGGACAGGGACGGCGGGGAGCTGTTTTTT
TRBD1	TRBJ1-2	TRBV27	-	CASSPGQGPTRVGYTF	TGTGCCAGCAGTCCTGGACAGGGGCCGACAAGAGTAGGCTACACCTTC
-	TRBJ2-7	TRBV7-9	-	CASSGPNYEQYF	TGTGCCAGCAGCGGACCTAATTACGAGCAGTACTTC
-	TRBJ1-2	TRBV19	-	CASSIEGGNYGYTF	TGTGCCAGTAGTATAGAGGGAGGGAACTATGGCTACACCTTC
-	TRBJ1-1	TRBV7-9	-	CASSPPTLTVNTEAFF	TGTGCCAGCAGCCCCCCGACCTTGACGGTGAACACTGAAGCTTTCTTT
TRBD1	TRBJ1-1	TRBV30	-	CAWSRPGQGNTEAFF	TGTGCCTGGAGTCGGCCGGGACAGGGGAACACTGAAGCTTTCTTT
-	TRBJ1-5	TRBV30	-	CAWSAGGNQPQHF	TGTGCCTGGAGTGCAGGGGGCAATCAGCCCCAGCATTTT
TRBD1	TRBJ2-7	TRBV11-3	-	CASSLVSTGRSYEQYF	TGTGCCAGCAGCTTAGTCTCGACAGGGCGATCCTACGAGCAGTACTTC
-	TRBJ1-1	TRBV4-2	few	CASSLQGRARTEAFF	TGTGCCAGCAGCCTACAGGGACGGGCGAGAACTGAAGCTTTCTTT
-	TRBJ2-2	TRBV5-1	-	CASSRGRSPPGELFF	TGCGCCAGCAGCCGGGGACGTAGCCCTCCCGGGGAGCTGTTTTTT
TRBD1	TRBJ2-5	TRBV23-1	-	CASRQGEETQYF	TGCGCCAGTCGACAGGGTGAGGAGACCCAGTACTTC
TRBD1	TRBJ1-1	TRBV4-1	-	CASSRIVGQYTEAFF	TGCGCCAGCAGCCGAATTGTGGGACAGTACACTGAAGCTTTCTTT
TRBD1	TRBJ1-2	TRBV28	-	CASSGTGIPLSLYGYTF	TGTGCCAGCAGTGGGACAGGGATCCCTCTTTCCCTCTATGGCTACACCTTC
-	TRBJ2-1	TRBV11-2	few	CASRAIGGEQFF	TGTGCCAGCAGGGCAATCGGGGGTGAGCAGTTCTTC
TRBD1	TRBJ2-4	TRBV19	-	CASSNRGRENIQYF	TGTGCCAGTAGTAACAGGGGGCGTGAAAACATTCAGTACTTC
TRBD2	TRBJ2-1	TRBV2	-	CASSRAAGGTTTYNEQFF	TGTGCCAGCAGTAGGGCGGCGGGGGGTACAACTACTTACAATGAGCAGTTCTTC
-	TRBJ2-3	TRBV7-3	-	CASSLGRSTDTQYF	TGTGCCAGCAGCTTAGGTCGGAGCACAGATACGCAGTATTTT